These 23 T cell receptor beta chains share one sample of origin, sequenced in a study of beta chain features in type 1 diabetes. All of the isolated RNA was reverse transcribed, so expressed TCRB transcripts were sequenced. Here immunoSEQ multiplex PCR was the method, and the copy in TCRdb shows in-frame clones only, minus some. The sample holds about 40,000 clones, about 64% seen once. Sequenced: Tregs from blood. These TCRs come from a woman between 25 and 40 years old in good health.

This clone was detected a few times. The V and J genes are TRBV6-1 and TRBJ2-1, with 8 bases aligning to TRBD1. The CDR3 runs 17 residues. CDR1 MNHNS and CDR2 SASEGT come from the germline V gene. Unmatched junction bases numbered 10, after V lost 0 bases and J lost 6 bases. The CDR3, as DNA: TGTGCCAGCAGTGAAGCGGGAGACAGGGGTGAGGGCAATGAGCAGTTCTTC. This gives the protein CASSEAGDRGEGNEQFF.

The V call is TRBV7-2, the J call TRBJ2-1; 7 nucleotides line up with TRBD2. V gave up 1 base and J gave up 12 bases; unmatched junction bases: 18. The germline CDR1 and CDR2 sequences are SGHTA and FQGNSA. The length of the CDR3 is 17 residues. This CDR3 reads CASSLVFIGTNPGPQFF. The CDR3 DNA reads as TGTGCCAGCAGCTTAGTCTTTATCGGGACTAATCCCGGGCCGCAGTTCTTC. The entire variable domain, with the rest obtained from reference TRBV7-2 and TRBJ2-1, is as follows: GAGVSQSPSNKVTEKGKDVELRCDPISGHTALYWYRQSLGQGLEFLIYFQGNSAPDKSGLPSDRFSAERTGGSVSTLTIQRTQQEDSAVYLCASSLVFIGTNPGPQFFGPGTRLTVL.

The rearrangement joins TRBV2 to TRBJ1-6; 8 bases match TRBD1. Germline CDR1 reads SNHLY; CDR2 reads FYNNEI. Trimming cost V 11 bases and J 8 bases; bases outside gene matches: 5. CDR3 size: 12 residues. The CDR3 is CAGGQDYSPLHF. In DNA, the CDR3 is TGTGCCGGGGGACAGGACTATTCACCCCTCCACTTT.

The chain couples TRBV7-2 to TRBJ2-3; D is unclear. The CDR3 runs to 15 residues. Germline values: CDR1 SGHTA, CDR2 FQGNSA. Trimming stripped 0 bases from V and 0 bases from J, with 7 bases between. CDR3 sequence: CASSLAVTSTDTQYF. The CDR3, as DNA: TGTGCCAGCAGCTTAGCAGTCACTAGCACAGATACGCAGTATTTT.

This clone was seen only a few times. This chain joins TRBV7-8 and TRBJ1-5; D remains unclear. V was trimmed by 7 bases and J by 9 bases, leaving 13 bases between them. There are 12 residues in the CDR3. Per germline, CDR1 SGHVS and CDR2 FQNEAQ. CDR3 amino acids: CASTYEGRPQHF. Written as DNA, the CDR3 is TGTGCCAGCACCTATGAGGGTAGGCCCCAGCATTTT.

Relative to its sample, this clone is medium-sized. The V and J genes are TRBV11-2 and TRBJ2-7; tentatively, D is TRBD2 (6 bases). This CDR3 region has 13 residues. From germline, CDR1 is SGHAT and CDR2 FQNNGV. Trimming took off 3 bases at V and 6 bases at J, with 12 bases between the two ends. The CDR3 sequence is CASSFLRESEQYF. The CDR3 DNA sequence: TGTGCCAGCAGCTTTCTCCGGGAGTCCGAGCAGTACTTC.

This chain joins TRBV25-1 and TRBJ2-7, with 7 bases identical to TRBD2. V lost 4 bases and J lost 7; bases outside the gene matches: 19. The CDR3 runs 17 residues. Germline CDR1 reads MGHDK; CDR2 reads SYGVNS. The CDR3 loop is CASSAGKPVAGFGEQYF. CDR3 bases: TGTGCCAGCAGTGCTGGCAAACCGGTAGCGGGTTTTGGAGAGCAGTACTTC.

This CDR3 reads CASSLVVRGGNEQFF. The CDR3 DNA sequence: TGTGCCAGCAGCTTAGTAGTTAGGGGTGGCAATGAGCAGTTCTTC. The chain employs TRBV7-2 and TRBJ2-1; weak D call: TRBD1 (5 bases). Germline lookup yields CDR1 SGHTA and CDR2 FQGNSA. V was clipped by 1 base and J by 6 bases, with 13 bases between them. The length of the CDR3 is 15 residues. Drawing the rest from reference TRBV7-2 and TRBJ2-1, the complete variable domain is GAGVSQSPSNKVTEKGKDVELRCDPISGHTALYWYRQSLGQGLEFLIYFQGNSAPDKSGLPSDRFSAERTGGSVSTLTIQRTQQEDSAVYLCASSLVVRGGNEQFFGPGTRLTVL.

V usage is TRBV9 and J usage is TRBJ2-1; 9 bases align to TRBD1. The CDR3 length is 14 residues. Germline CDR1 SGDLS, CDR2 YYNGEE. Trimming at V came to 1 base and at J to 9 bases, leaving 5 bases not matched to a gene. The CDR3 sequence is CASSVSGTGIEQFF. The CDR3 coding sequence is TGTGCCAGCAGCGTATCCGGGACAGGGATTGAGCAGTTCTTC. The whole variable domain, remainder taken from reference TRBV9 and TRBJ2-1, is DSGVTQTPKHLITATGQRVTLRCSPRSGDLSVYWYQQSLDQGLQFLIQYYNGEERAKGNILERFSAQQFPDLHSELNLSSLELGDSALYFCASSVSGTGIEQFFGPGTRLTVL.

This clone was seen a handful of times. The chain uses TRBV10-3 and TRBJ2-5; 8 positions match TRBD2. This CDR3 has 13 residues. CDR1 is ENHRY, CDR2 SYGVKD, per germline. Germline trimming cut 5 bases from V and 5 bases from J; bases unmatched to any gene: 4. CDR3 sequence: CAISTSGGETQYF. CDR3 in DNA: TGTGCCATCAGTACTAGCGGCGGGGAGACCCAGTACTTC.

This clone was detected once. The gene calls are TRBV9 and TRBJ2-3; the D is unclear. The V end lost 1 base, the J end lost 1 base, and 7 bases lay between the germline ends. In germline, CDR1 is SGDLS, CDR2 YYNGEE. The CDR3 length is 14 residues. The CDR3 nucleotides read TGTGCCAGCAGCGTAACGGTCCGCACAGATACGCAGTATTTT. It translates to CASSVTVRTDTQYF. Combining the CDR3 with reference TRBV9 and TRBJ2-3 gives the whole variable domain DSGVTQTPKHLITATGQRVTLRCSPRSGDLSVYWYQQSLDQGLQFLIQYYNGEERAKGNILERFSAQQFPDLHSELNLSSLELGDSALYFCASSVTVRTDTQYFGPGTRLTVL.

The chain carries TRBV19 and TRBJ1-5; tentatively, D is TRBD1 (6 bases). The CDR3 is 15 residues long. V lost 5 bases and J lost 1, with 12 bases in between. The germline V gene encodes CDR1 LNHDA and CDR2 SQIVND (reference sequence). CDR3 sequence (DNA): TGTGCCAGTAGTTTTGACAGGTCGAGCAATCAGCCCCAGCATTTT. It translates to CASSFDRSSNQPQHF.

The J gene is TRBJ2-2, the V gene TRBV6-5; possibly TRBD2 for D (5 bases). Germline V gene sequence: CDR1 MNHEY, CDR2 SVGAGI. V shed 6 bases and J shed 1 base, with 9 bases lying between them. This CDR3 has 14 amino acids. CDR3 in DNA: TGTGCCAGCAGATCGGACTGGAACACCGGGGAGCTGTTTTTT. As protein: CASRSDWNTGELFF.

CDR3 amino acids: CASSSDRGSTDTQYF. The CDR3 coding sequence is TGTGCCAGCAGCTCCGACAGGGGCAGCACAGATACGCAGTATTTT. This chain connects TRBV7-3 to TRBJ2-3, with 8 bases fitting TRBD1. J gave up 0 bases and V 4 bases, and 3 bases lay outside the gene matches. The germline V gene encodes CDR1 SGHTA and CDR2 FQGTGA. CDR3 length equals 15 residues.

V and J are TRBV18 and TRBJ2-7; 9 bases match TRBD2. The CDR3 runs 14 residues. V lost 3 bases, J lost 9 bases, and 9 bases stayed unmatched. Germline CDR1 is KGHSH and CDR2 is LQKENI. CDR3 amino acids: CASSPGTSFGGQYF. In DNA, the CDR3 is TGTGCCAGCTCACCCGGGACTAGCTTTGGGGGGCAGTACTTC. Together with reference TRBV18 and TRBJ2-7, the CDR3 gives the full variable domain: NAGVMQNPRHLVRRRGQEARLRCSPMKGHSHVYWYRQLPEEGLKFMVYLQKENIIDESGMPKERFSAEFPKEGPSILRIQQVVRGDSAAYFCASSPGTSFGGQYFGPGTRLTVT.

The V call is TRBV28, the J call TRBJ2-3, with 11 bases matching TRBD2. V lost 1 base and J lost 5; bases outside the gene matches: 5. There are 16 residues in the CDR3. Germline CDR1 and CDR2: MDHEN and SYDVKM. The CDR3 DNA reads TGTGCCAGCAGTTTATCTCCGGGACTAGCGGAAGATACGCAGTATTTT. Protein product: CASSLSPGLAEDTQYF.

V and J are TRBV7-9 and TRBJ2-1; 9 nucleotides agree with TRBD2. The CDR3 loop spans 15 amino acids. V gave up 2 bases and J gave up 4 bases; unmatched junction bases: 3. Germline V gene data show CDR1 as SEHNR and CDR2 as FQNEAQ (reference sequence). The CDR3 DNA sequence: TGTGCCAGCAGCTTACTAGCGGGGAAATACAATGAGCAGTTCTTC. This sequence encodes CASSLLAGKYNEQFF.

This chain uses TRBV15 with TRBJ2-1; no clear D. V dropped 6 bases and J dropped 6 bases, with 18 bases sitting between them. There are 15 residues in the CDR3. Per germline, CDR1 LNHNV and CDR2 YYDKDF (reference sequence). DNA of the CDR3: TGTGCCACCAGTCTTGACCTGCGGCGGTCCAATGAGCAGTTCTTC. Translated: CATSLDLRRSNEQFF.

V usage is TRBV10-3 and J usage is TRBJ1-5; 8 bases fit TRBD1. V lost 4 bases and J lost 3; bases outside the gene matches: 2. Germline assignment: CDR1 ENHRY and CDR2 SYGVKD. This CDR3 spans 14 amino acids. In DNA, the CDR3 is TGTGCCATCAGTGGGGACAGGCCCAATCAGCCCCAGCATTTT. Its translation: CAISGDRPNQPQHF.

The V call is TRBV28, the J call TRBJ1-2; TRBD1 matches at 8 bases. V lost 6 bases to trimming and J lost 5 bases; unmatched junction nucleotides: 20. The CDR3 has 18 residues. The germline V gene encodes CDR1 MDHEN and CDR2 SYDVKM. CDR3 residues: CASRQEFRDRRPEYGYTF. The DNA of the CDR3 is TGTGCCAGCAGGCAAGAATTTAGGGACAGGCGACCCGAATATGGCTACACCTTC.

This chain connects TRBV7-9 to TRBJ2-1; 7 bases align to TRBD1. In germline, CDR1 is SEHNR, CDR2 FQNEAQ (reference sequence). After removal of 6 bases from V and 3 bases from J, the junction contained 5 bases not matched to a gene. The CDR3 is 14 residues long. The CDR3 nucleotides read TGTGCCAGCAGACCTTACAGGGGCTACAATGAGCAGTTCTTC. Residues: CASRPYRGYNEQFF.

The V gene is TRBV6-5, the J gene TRBJ2-7; TRBD1 matches 10 bases. Germline values: CDR1 MNHEY, CDR2 SVGAGI. The CDR3 is 16 residues long. The V gene end was trimmed by 2 bases and the J gene end by 1 base; junction bases not matched to a gene: 5. CDR3 sequence reads: CASSYRGQGLSYEQYF. The CDR3 DNA reads as TGTGCCAGCAGTTACCGGGGACAGGGGCTTTCCTACGAGCAGTACTTC.

This clone showed up just a few times. The V and J genes are TRBV19 and TRBJ2-5, with unresolved D. From germline, CDR1 is LNHDA and CDR2 SQIVND (reference sequence). V lost 0 bases to trimming and J lost 2 bases, with 10 bases between them. The CDR3 is 15 amino acids. This CDR3 is CASSIDRQTQETQYF. CDR3 sequence (DNA): TGTGCCAGTAGTATAGATCGGCAGACACAAGAGACCCAGTACTTC.